One T cell receptor beta chain is described in this entry. Sequencing was performed with immunoSEQ multiplex PCR; in TCRdb, only in-frame clones are kept and a portion is missing. Among 100,000 to 150,000 clones listed, more than 70% were seen once. This specimen comes from a study of blood T cell repertoires in COVID-19. On the study more broadly: T cells, B-cell-depleted T cells, or PBMCs provided the cDNA or gDNA that served as material.

CDR1 is MDHEN and CDR2 is SYDVKM in the germline V gene. The CDR3 covers 13 residues. V was clipped by 5 bases and J by 7 bases, with 14 bases between them. This TCR was sampled from a man in his fifties or sixties with acute or convalescent COVID-19. Sequencing was done on a sample of peripheral blood. The chain links TRBV28 to TRBJ1-2, with D uncertain. CDR3: CASSNQNFLGYTF. CDR3 DNA: TGTGCCAGCAGTAACCAGAATTTCCTTGGCTACACCTTC.